The sequence of this T cell receptor (beta chain) was determined in a study of tumor-infiltrating lymphocytes in primary liver carcinoma. Overall study: Staging placed the tumors at T1-T3 N0M0, and they measured roughly 4.2 to 10 cm across. General observations from the study: Roughly 7.5-24% of top clones, and no more, occurred in all five tumor regions.

As to this clonotype: Its cognate antigen is unknown. One end of the junction does not line up with germline, which may come from a read error.

This CDR3 has 16 residues. Looked up from germline, CDR1 is MGHRA and CDR2 is YSYEKL. Unsorted bulk tissue of about 20-32 mg yielded co-extracted RNA and DNA. The input was about 490 ng total RNA; TCR beta cDNA was made from it with a constant-region primer. Three nested multiplex PCR rounds, a slightly modified ARM-PCR method, built the TCR beta libraries. The first two PCR rounds used TRBV1-TRBV30 primers with a Cbeta primer, 10 cycles each. TCRdb ran MiXCR on the multiplex PCR reads and lists one entry per CDR3 protein. Counted here are about 66,000 distinct CDR3 sequences, approximately 74% occurring once; the ten biggest clones make up around two fifths.

The V call is TRBV4-1, the J call TRBJ1-4, with 7 bases matching TRBD1. Sequencing used liver tumor tissue from sampling region 4. The subset: tumor region T4, right-lateral pole. The source of this sequence is a man aged 35 to 55 with primary liver carcinoma and hepatitis B virus infection. CDR3 in amino acids: CASIQDKGQINEKLFF. In DNA form, the CDR3 reads TGCGCCAGCATCCAAGATAAGGGACAGATCAATGAAAAACTGTTTTTT.